The 29 T cell receptor beta chains below come from one sample, sequenced in a study of a mutant IDH1 vaccine in newly diagnosed glioma. Time point denoted: week 23, last vaccination. Every vaccination contained 300 ug of the mutant IDH1 20-mer peptide and was paired with topical imiquimod. These receptors have no identified antigens. Method: immunoSEQ multiplex PCR; TCRdb's copy keeps in-frame clones and lacks some. The top ten clones hold 13% of a sample with roughly 70,000 clones, 84% of them seen once. Sequenced material: PBMCs, taken from a glioma patient whose treatment included an IDH1 peptide vaccine. The receptors here all came from a man aged 18-30 years with glioma.

The rearrangement uses TRBV6-6 and TRBJ2-7; TRBD1 aligns across 8 bases. The CDR3 spans 12 residues. Germline lookup yields CDR1 MNHNY and CDR2 SVGAGI (reference sequence). J gave up 13 bases and V 6 bases, and 11 bases lay outside the gene matches. CDR3 protein: CASSKDRGPSYF. CDR3 DNA: TGTGCCAGCAGCAAAGACAGGGGTCCCTCCTACTTC.

The rearrangement joins TRBV7-2 to TRBJ2-7; perhaps TRBD2 as D (5 bases). The V end was cut by 2 bases, the J end by 4 bases, with 15 bases between. The CDR3 covers 15 residues. CDR1 SGHTA and CDR2 FQGNSA come from the germline V gene. The CDR3 loop is CASSLWGVSEYEQYF. The CDR3 DNA reads TGTGCCAGCAGCTTATGGGGAGTTTCGGAGTACGAGCAGTACTTC. Full variable domain (outside the CDR3, taken from reference TRBV7-2 and TRBJ2-7): GAGVSQSPSNKVTEKGKDVELRCDPISGHTALYWYRQSLGQGLEFLIYFQGNSAPDKSGLPSDRFSAERTGGSVSTLTIQRTQQEDSAVYLCASSLWGVSEYEQYFGPGTRLTVT.

V usage is TRBV11-2 and J usage is TRBJ2-1; 7 bases align to TRBD2. The V gene's germline CDR1 is SGHAT and CDR2 FQNNGV. V gave up 0 bases and J gave up 9 bases; unmatched junction bases: 2. This CDR3 is built from 13 residues. CDR3 residues: CASSLEPGGEQFF. The CDR3 DNA follows: TGTGCCAGCAGCTTAGAACCGGGAGGTGAGCAGTTCTTC.

The rearrangement joins TRBV6-5 to TRBJ2-5; maybe TRBD1 (6 bases). Germline CDR1 MNHEY, CDR2 SVGAGI. The CDR3 spans 15 residues. Trimming pared 0 bases from V and 3 bases from J, leaving 11 bases between. CDR3 sequence reads: CASSYSTGTKETQYF. CDR3 nucleotide sequence: TGTGCCAGCAGTTACTCGACTGGGACAAAAGAGACCCAGTACTTC.

Ten or more counts support this clone. CDR3 region: CASSLRLLTEAFF. The CDR3 coding sequence is TGTGCCAGCAGCTTACGGCTTTTGACTGAAGCTTTCTTT. The chain employs TRBV7-2 and TRBJ1-1; D gene unclear. Germline lookup yields CDR1 SGHTA and CDR2 FQGNSA. CDR3 size: 13 residues. Trimming cost V 2 bases and J 5 bases, with 9 bases left between them. Full variable domain (rest looked up from reference TRBV7-2 and TRBJ1-1): GAGVSQSPSNKVTEKGKDVELRCDPISGHTALYWYRQSLGQGLEFLIYFQGNSAPDKSGLPSDRFSAERTGGSVSTLTIQRTQQEDSAVYLCASSLRLLTEAFFGQGTRLTVV.

V usage is TRBV10-2 and J usage is TRBJ1-5, with D hard to call. Germline CDR1 reads WSHSY; CDR2 reads SAAADI. Trimming removed 8 bases at V and 8 bases at J, with 7 bases between. The CDR3 is 10 amino acids. CDR3 nucleotides: TGCGCCAGCTGGGAGGAGCCCCAGCATTTT. It codes for CASWEEPQHF.

J is TRBJ2-1 and V is TRBV7-6; D remains ambiguous. V lost 1 base and J lost 5, with 9 bases in between. Per germline, CDR1 SGHVS and CDR2 FNYEAQ. CDR3 length: 14 amino acids. The DNA of the CDR3 is TGTGCCAGCAGCTTAGGCGGCTACAACAATGAGCAGTTCTTC. The encoded protein is CASSLGGYNNEQFF.

V and J are TRBV2 and TRBJ1-4; D is unclear. The CDR3 covers 16 residues. Germline V gene data show CDR1 as SNHLY and CDR2 as FYNNEI. The V and J ends lost 3 bases and 2 bases respectively, with 13 bases between them. Here the CDR3 reads CASSEGFGVTNEKLFF. DNA of the CDR3: TGTGCCAGCAGTGAGGGCTTCGGGGTCACTAATGAAAAACTGTTTTTT.

The CDR3 DNA is TGTGCCAGCAGCTTAAGCCTTGCCCCGGCAGATACGCAGTATTTT. Amino acid sequence: CASSLSLAPADTQYF. The chain is built from TRBV7-9 and TRBJ2-3; no clear D. From germline, CDR1 is SEHNR and CDR2 FQNEAQ (reference sequence). This CDR3 comprises 15 residues. V was trimmed by 2 bases and J by 4 bases, leaving 13 bases between them.

This clone was observed a few times. CDR3: CASRGTASYEQYF. CDR3 DNA sequence: TGCGCCAGCAGAGGGACAGCCTCCTACGAGCAGTACTTC. The chain joins TRBV5-1 to TRBJ2-7, with TRBD1 matching 7 bases. The ends lost 5 bases at V and 0 bases at J; junction bases unmatched: 2. Germline CDR1 and CDR2: SGHRS and YFSETQ. The CDR3 extends over 13 amino acids.

The chain joins TRBV5-1 to TRBJ1-2; D is ambiguous. CDR3 length: 13 residues. The germline V and J ends were trimmed by 0 bases and 2 bases, with 5 bases remaining between them. CDR1 and CDR2 (germline): SGHRS, YFSETQ. CDR3 sequence: CASSLGQNYGYTF. The CDR3 bases are TGCGCCAGCAGCTTGGGACAAAACTATGGCTACACCTTC.

This clone has just a few counts. The chain couples TRBV4-3 to TRBJ1-1; no reliable D call. The germline gives CDR1 LGHNA, CDR2 YSLEER. This CDR3 region has 12 residues. Trimming removed 1 base at V and 1 base at J, with 1 base between. The CDR3 region has the DNA TGCGCCAGCAGCCAAGCGAACACTGAAGCTTTCTTT. Protein: CASSQANTEAFF.

The chain combines TRBV27 with TRBJ2-1; D might be TRBD1 (5 bases). V gave up 5 bases and J gave up 6 bases, with 17 bases separating them. Per germline, CDR1 MNHEY and CDR2 SMNVEV (reference sequence). CDR3 size: 15 residues. CDR3 in DNA: TGTGCCAGCAGTCCGAATCCGGATAGGGGCAATGAGCAGTTCTTC. It is translated as CASSPNPDRGNEQFF.

The chain uses TRBV18 and TRBJ1-5, with D possibly TRBD1 on 5 matching bases. This CDR3 has 18 amino acids. CDR1 and CDR2 (germline): KGHSH, LQKENI. V shed 3 bases and J shed 1 base, with 19 bases lying between them. CDR3: CASSPNAGGEGSNQPQHF. The CDR3 DNA follows: TGTGCCAGCTCACCCAACGCGGGGGGGGAAGGAAGCAATCAGCCCCAGCATTTT.

This chain joins TRBV7-2 and TRBJ2-1; TRBD2 matches at 10 bases. The CDR3 loop spans 15 amino acids. Unmatched junction bases numbered 7, after V lost 5 bases and J lost 6 bases. The germline V gene has CDR1 SGHTA and CDR2 FQGNSA. In DNA form, the CDR3 reads TGTGCCAGCAGCCCAGCGGGGGGGCGAGCCAATGAGCAGTTCTTC. This encodes CASSPAGGRANEQFF.

J is TRBJ2-1 and V is TRBV6-6; tentative D call: TRBD2 (7 bases). V gave up 6 bases and J gave up 5 bases, with 17 bases separating them. This CDR3 region has 15 residues. The V gene's germline CDR1 is MNHNY and CDR2 SVGAGI (reference sequence). CDR3 nucleotides: TGTGCCAGCAGCTCCCTGCGGGGGCACAACAATGAGCAGTTCTTC. Translated, it gives CASSSLRGHNNEQFF.

The CDR3 region is CASSSGPERAYGYTF. In DNA, the CDR3 is TGTGCCAGTAGTTCCGGTCCGGAGAGGGCGTATGGCTACACCTTC. The chain combines TRBV19 with TRBJ1-2; D is undetermined. Trimming removed 5 bases at V and 5 bases at J, with 18 bases between. The CDR3 is made up of 15 amino acids. The germline V gene encodes CDR1 LNHDA and CDR2 SQIVND (reference sequence).

The J gene is TRBJ2-1, the V gene TRBV2; D is uncertain. Trimming stripped 8 bases from V and 5 bases from J, with 16 bases between. There are 14 residues in the CDR3. Germline V gene sequence: CDR1 SNHLY, CDR2 FYNNEI. The CDR3 spells CASSTWALNNEQFF. CDR3 in DNA: TGTGCCAGCTCGACCTGGGCCCTTAACAATGAGCAGTTCTTC.

The gene calls are TRBV7-2 and TRBJ1-1; D possibly corresponds to TRBD1 (5 bases). V shed 2 bases and J shed 8 bases, with 12 bases lying between them. Looked up from germline, CDR1 is SGHTA and CDR2 is FQGNSA. The CDR3 is made up of 13 amino acids. The CDR3 protein is CASSLQGIREAFF. The DNA of the CDR3 is TGTGCCAGCAGCTTACAGGGTATACGGGAAGCTTTCTTT.

The J gene is TRBJ1-2, the V gene TRBV19; 8 bases are a match to TRBD1. The CDR3 has 14 amino acids. CDR1 and CDR2 (germline): LNHDA, SQIVND (reference sequence). The V gene end was trimmed by 4 bases and the J gene end by 8 bases; junction bases not matched to a gene: 9. The DNA for the CDR3 is TGTGCCAGTAGTAGGGTAGGACAGGGACTCGGCTACACCTTC. This sequence encodes CASSRVGQGLGYTF.

V and J are TRBV5-5 and TRBJ2-5, with D perhaps TRBD2 (5 bases). V was pared by 4 bases and J by 5 bases, with 15 bases between. CDR1 and CDR2 from the germline V gene are SGHKS and YYEKEE (reference sequence). This CDR3 has 14 residues. CDR3 loop: CASSLWTGAETQYF. The CDR3 DNA sequence: TGTGCCAGCAGCCTCTGGACTGGCGCGGAGACCCAGTACTTC. The full variable domain, completed using reference TRBV5-5 and TRBJ2-5, is DAGVTQSPTHLIKTRGQQVTLRCSPISGHKSVSWYQQVLGQGPQFIFQYYEKEERGRGNFPDRFSARQFPNYSSELNVNALLLGDSALYLCASSLWTGAETQYFGPGTRLLVL.

This clone turned up a few times. The chain is built from TRBV30 and TRBJ1-4, with D hard to call. This CDR3 comprises 14 residues. CDR1 and CDR2 from the germline V gene are GTSNPN and SVGIG (reference sequence). Between the trimmed V and J ends, which lost 3 bases and 11 bases, there was a span of 19 bases. This chain's CDR3 is CAWRTSGRAKKLFF. The CDR3 bases are TGTGCCTGGAGGACTAGCGGGAGGGCTAAGAAACTGTTTTTT.

This chain joins TRBV29-1 and TRBJ2-4; D call uncertain. From germline, CDR1 is SQVTM and CDR2 ANQGSEA. CDR3 size: 12 residues. V lost 1 base and J 7 bases, leaving 8 bases between the germline ends. The CDR3 sequence is CSVEGAPNIQYF. The DNA for the CDR3 is TGCAGCGTTGAAGGGGCCCCTAACATTCAGTACTTC.

This clone appeared once. This rearrangement joins TRBV7-6 to TRBJ2-2, with D possibly being TRBD2 (5 bases). The V gene's germline CDR1 is SGHVS and CDR2 FNYEAQ. This CDR3 contains 16 residues. The V and J ends lost 4 bases and 5 bases respectively, with 17 bases between them. CDR3 residues: CASSSDAHPGTGELFF. The CDR3 region has the DNA TGTGCCAGCAGCTCCGATGCCCACCCGGGGACCGGGGAGCTGTTTTTT.

The chain's CDR3 is CASSGASRGTTGTQYF. CDR3 DNA sequence: TGTGCCAGCAGTGGGGCGAGCAGGGGAACTACGGGGACCCAGTACTTC. This rearrangement joins TRBV27 to TRBJ2-5; D may be TRBD1 (6 bases). CDR1 MNHEY and CDR2 SMNVEV come from the germline V gene (reference sequence). V lost 5 bases to trimming and J lost 7 bases, with 23 bases between them. The CDR3 is made up of 16 amino acids.

J is TRBJ2-7 and V is TRBV11-3, with 9 nucleotides matching TRBD1. This CDR3 comprises 15 residues. Unmatched junction bases numbered 10, after V lost 3 bases and J lost 7 bases. In germline, CDR1 is SGHNT, CDR2 YENEEA. For the CDR3, the DNA is TGTGCCAGCAGCTTGACAGGGGGGACCCTTGAGGAGCAGTACTTC. It encodes CASSLTGGTLEEQYF.

This clone was detected only a few times. Germline is not matched at one junction end, which may reflect a read error. The chain combines TRBV7-7 with TRBJ2-1; 8 bases line up with TRBD1. Germline CDR1 and CDR2: SSHAT and FNYEAQ (reference sequence). The CDR3 is 15 residues long. Written as DNA, the CDR3 is TGTGCTAGCAGCTTAGTAGGGGCAGGGGGCGATGAGCAGTTCTTC. Its translation is CASSLVGAGGDEQFF.

The sample holds many counts of this clone. V usage is TRBV4-1 and J usage is TRBJ2-2; D is perhaps TRBD1 (6 bases). This CDR3 region has 15 residues. Between the trimmed V and J ends, which lost 0 bases and 6 bases, there was a span of 11 bases. Germline V lookup: CDR1 MGHRA, CDR2 YSYEKL. CDR3 sequence: CASSQDTGFAGELFF. Here the CDR3 DNA reads TGCGCCAGCAGCCAAGATACAGGGTTTGCCGGGGAGCTGTTTTTT.

The chain uses TRBV2 and TRBJ1-3; TRBD1 is a possible D gene (6 bases). Trimming left V 6 bases short and J 0 bases short, with 18 bases between. Germline V gene data show CDR1 as SNHLY and CDR2 as FYNNEI. The CDR3 totals 17 residues. The CDR3 sequence is CASSPRDILYSGNTIYF. DNA for the CDR3: TGTGCCAGCAGCCCCCGGGACATCCTTTACTCTGGAAACACCATATATTTT.